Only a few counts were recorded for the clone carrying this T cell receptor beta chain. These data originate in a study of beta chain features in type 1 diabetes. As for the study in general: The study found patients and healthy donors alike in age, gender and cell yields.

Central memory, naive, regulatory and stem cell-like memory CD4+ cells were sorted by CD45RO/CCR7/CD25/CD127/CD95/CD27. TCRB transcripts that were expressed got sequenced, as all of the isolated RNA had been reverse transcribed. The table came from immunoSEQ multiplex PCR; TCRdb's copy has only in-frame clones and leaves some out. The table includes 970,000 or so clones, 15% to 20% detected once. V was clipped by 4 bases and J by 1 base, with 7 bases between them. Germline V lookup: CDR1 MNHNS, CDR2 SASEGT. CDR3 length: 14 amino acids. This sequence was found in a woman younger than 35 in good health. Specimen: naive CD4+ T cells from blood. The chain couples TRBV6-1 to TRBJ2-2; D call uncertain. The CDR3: CASSAKVNTGELFF. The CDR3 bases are TGTGCCAGCAGTGCGAAAGTGAACACCGGGGAGCTGTTTTTT.